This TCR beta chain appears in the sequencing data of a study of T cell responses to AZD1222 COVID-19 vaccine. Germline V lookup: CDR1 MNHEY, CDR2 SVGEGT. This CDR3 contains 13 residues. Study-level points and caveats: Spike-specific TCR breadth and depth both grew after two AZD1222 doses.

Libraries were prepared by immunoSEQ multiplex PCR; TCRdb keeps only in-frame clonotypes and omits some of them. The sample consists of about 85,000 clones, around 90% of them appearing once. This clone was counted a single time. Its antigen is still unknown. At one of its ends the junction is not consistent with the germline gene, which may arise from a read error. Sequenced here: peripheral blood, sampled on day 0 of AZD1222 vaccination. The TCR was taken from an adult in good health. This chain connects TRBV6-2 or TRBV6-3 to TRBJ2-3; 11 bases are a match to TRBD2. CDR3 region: CASSYQQGTSGRF. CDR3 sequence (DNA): TGTGCCAGCAGTTACCAGCAGGGGACTAGCGGTCGTTTT.